This passage covers 22 T cell receptor beta chains from one sample sequenced in a study of response to subunit inactivated influenza vaccine. TCRdb re-called the RT-PCR reads through MiXCR, storing one row per CDR3 protein. This sample has some 300,000 distinct CDR3 sequences, with over 20% found just once. Specimen: PBMCs from blood, collected less than 22 months after vaccination. The origin of the receptors is a man in his fifties or sixties who received an inactivated influenza vaccine.

The count of this clonotype is one. The chain employs TRBV4-1 and TRBJ2-3; 8 nucleotides align to TRBD1. In germline, CDR1 is MGHRA, CDR2 YSYEKL. CDR3 length equals 16 residues. The V and J ends lost 4 bases and 4 bases, in that order; junction bases with no gene match: 10. The CDR3 DNA follows: TGCGCCAGCAGCCCCTACACAGGGGGGAAGGCAGATACGCAGTATTTT. It translates to CASSPYTGGKADTQYF.

This clonotype was picked up a small number of times. This chain uses TRBV28 with TRBJ2-2, with D perhaps matching TRBD1 (6 bases). The germline V gene encodes CDR1 MDHEN and CDR2 SYDVKM. The V gene lost 8 bases and the J gene lost 4 bases, with 11 bases spanning the gap. The CDR3 runs 13 residues. The CDR3 here is CASLTRGTGELFF. CDR3 in DNA: TGTGCCAGCCTAACCAGGGGCACCGGGGAGCTGTTTTTT.

This clonotype came up a few times. The CDR3 DNA sequence: TGTGCCAGCAGCCAAGAGCTAGCGCTCTACGAGCAGTACTTC. Encoded protein: CASSQELALYEQYF. This sequence joins TRBV4-2 and TRBJ2-7; a possible D gene is TRBD2 (6 bases). The CDR3 loop spans 14 amino acids. The germline V gene has CDR1 LGHNA and CDR2 YNFKEQ. V lost 0 bases and J 3 bases, leaving 9 bases between the germline ends.

This clonotype was seen more than once but under ten times. The chain's CDR3 is CASSLSLAHLHF. The CDR3 DNA reads as TGTGCCAGCAGCTTATCCCTGGCCCACCTCCACTTT. This sequence joins TRBV7-2 and TRBJ1-6; D ambiguous. The V gene lost 2 bases and the J gene lost 15 bases, with 11 bases spanning the gap. Germline assignment: CDR1 SGHTA and CDR2 FQGNSA. The CDR3 length is 12 residues.

Only one count was recorded for this clonotype. This chain connects TRBV20-1 to TRBJ1-1; possible D gene TRBD1, 6 bases. Germline lookup yields CDR1 DFQATT and CDR2 SNEGSKA (reference sequence). V was cut by 6 bases and J by 12 bases, with 17 bases left in between. This CDR3 has 11 amino acids. The CDR3 nucleotides are TGCAGTGCAAACGACAGGTTGGAGACTTTCTTT. It specifies CSANDRLETFF.

This clonotype has a handful of counts. J is TRBJ2-5 and V is TRBV5-1; unclear D gene. This CDR3 is 15 amino acids long. Germline CDR1 and CDR2: SGHRS and YFSETQ. Trimming pared 4 bases from V and 4 bases from J, leaving 17 bases between. Here the CDR3 reads CASSVTAISRETQYF. The CDR3 nucleotides are TGCGCCAGCAGCGTAACAGCGATCTCCCGAGAGACCCAGTACTTC.

J is TRBJ2-7 and V is TRBV20-1; D is ambiguous. The germline V gene has CDR1 DFQATT and CDR2 SNEGSKA (reference sequence). V was shortened by 2 bases and J by 5 bases, with 7 bases between the two germline ends. CDR3 length: 11 residues. The CDR3 sequence: CSARLGHEQYF. The CDR3, as DNA: TGCAGTGCTAGATTAGGCCACGAGCAGTACTTC.

In its sample, this clonotype was seen a few times. The chain has TRBV5-1 and TRBJ2-4; TRBD1 might be the D (6 bases). The length of the CDR3 is 14 residues. The V gene's germline CDR1 is SGHRS and CDR2 YFSETQ. V dropped 5 bases and J dropped 3 bases, with 12 bases sitting between them. DNA of the CDR3: TGCGCCAGCAGACCCGGGGACAACAAAAACATTCAGTACTTC. The encoded protein is CASRPGDNKNIQYF.

This sequence joins TRBV15 and TRBJ2-3; tentatively, D is TRBD1 (6 bases). CDR1 is LNHNV and CDR2 is YYDKDF in the germline V gene (reference sequence). The CDR3 covers 17 residues. V was pared by 0 bases and J by 9 bases, with 22 bases between. The CDR3, as DNA: TGTGCCACCAGCAGAGATGGGGTCGGCTTTTGGACAGTAACGCAGTATTTT. As protein: CATSRDGVGFWTVTQYF.

The rearrangement uses TRBV30 and TRBJ1-6, with no clear D. The germline gives CDR1 GTSNPN, CDR2 SVGIG (reference sequence). The CDR3 extends over 14 amino acids. With 3 bases removed from V and 9 bases from J, the gap between germline ends came to 15 bases. The CDR3 DNA reads as TGTGCCTGGAGCCCCAGGAACCGGGGTTCACCCCTCCACTTT. It codes for CAWSPRNRGSPLHF.

This chain joins TRBV14 and TRBJ2-7; D is ambiguous. The CDR3 length is 16 residues. Germline loops: CDR1 SGHDN, CDR2 FVKESK. Trimming removed 0 bases from V and 0 bases from J, with 12 bases in between. In DNA form, the CDR3 reads TGTGCCAGCAGCCAAGATACGAGTAGCCGCTCCTACGAGCAGTACTTC. Translating it yields CASSQDTSSRSYEQYF.

The chain employs TRBV5-1 and TRBJ2-4; maybe TRBD1 (6 bases). The CDR3 is 16 residues long. Germline V CDR1 and CDR2: SGHRS, YFSETQ. V lost 5 bases, J lost 2 bases, and 17 bases lay in between. CDR3 nucleotide sequence: TGCGCCAGCAGTCTCGCAGGGGCGGAGTCCAAAAACATTCAGTACTTC. It specifies CASSLAGAESKNIQYF.

This chain uses TRBV7-2 with TRBJ2-7; 7 bases match TRBD2. The germline V gene encodes CDR1 SGHTA and CDR2 FQGNSA. V gave up 2 bases and J gave up 5 bases; unmatched junction bases: 12. The CDR3 runs 16 residues. The CDR3 reads CASSLTRGGFGNEQYF. DNA of the CDR3: TGTGCCAGCAGCTTAACGCGCGGGGGATTCGGAAACGAGCAGTACTTC.

This clonotype was picked up many times. V usage is TRBV18 and J usage is TRBJ1-1; D gene ambiguous. Trimming removed 1 base at V and 5 bases at J, with 11 bases between. CDR3 length: 14 residues. Germline values: CDR1 KGHSH, CDR2 LQKENI. CDR3 region: CASSPQPGLTEAFF. DNA of the CDR3: TGTGCCAGCTCACCACAGCCGGGGTTGACTGAAGCTTTCTTT.

This clonotype was seen many times. The chain recombines TRBV12-3 or TRBV12-4 with TRBJ1-5; D uncertain. The CDR3 totals 13 residues. Trimming took 5 bases from V and 2 from J, leaving 7 bases between them. This chain's CDR3 is CASSVVGNQPQHF. The CDR3 region has the DNA TGTGCCAGCAGTGTCGTGGGCAATCAGCCCCAGCATTTT.

This clonotype came up a few times. The rearrangement joins TRBV5-6 to TRBJ2-7; D is possibly TRBD1 (6 bases). Germline V gene sequence: CDR1 SGHDT, CDR2 YYEEEE. The CDR3 consists of 12 residues. V lost 4 bases and J 6 bases, leaving 11 bases between the germline ends. DNA of the CDR3: TGTGCCAGCAGCCGTGGACAGTCCGAGCAGTACTTC. It specifies CASSRGQSEQYF.

This clonotype occurred a few times. This rearrangement joins TRBV12-3 or TRBV12-4 to TRBJ2-3; D might be TRBD2 (7 bases). V dropped 7 bases and J dropped 0 bases, with 14 bases sitting between them. The CDR3 totals 15 residues. DNA for the CDR3: TGTGCCAGCATTCCTGCGGGGGCTAGCACAGATACGCAGTATTTT. It specifies CASIPAGASTDTQYF.

This clonotype has a handful of counts. This rearrangement joins TRBV20-1 to TRBJ1-2; D ambiguous. There are 15 residues in the CDR3. Germline CDR1 is DFQATT and CDR2 is SNEGSKA (reference sequence). V was cut by 4 bases and J by 5 bases, with 20 bases left in between. DNA for the CDR3: TGCAGTGCTATTCATAACAGCAAAAGCGCTTATGGCTACACCTTC. Its protein is CSAIHNSKSAYGYTF.

This chain uses TRBV20-1 with TRBJ1-2, with D unclear. CDR1 DFQATT and CDR2 SNEGSKA come from the germline V gene (reference sequence). Trimming took off 1 base at V and 7 bases at J, with 10 bases between the two ends. The length of the CDR3 is 12 residues. Here the CDR3 DNA reads TGCAGTGCTAGAGGAAACGGGCTTGGCTACACCTTC. Translating gives CSARGNGLGYTF.

This clonotype was picked up many times. V gene TRBV4-1 combines with J gene TRBJ1-2, with D possibly being TRBD1 (5 bases). V was trimmed by 1 base and J by 5 bases, leaving 14 bases between them. The germline V gene has CDR1 MGHRA and CDR2 YSYEKL. The CDR3 loop spans 15 amino acids. This CDR3 reads CASSQVLGRKYGYTF. The DNA for the CDR3 is TGCGCCAGCAGCCAAGTGTTGGGACGGAAGTATGGCTACACCTTC.

This clonotype has just a few counts. The chain joins TRBV19 to TRBJ2-1; 7 nucleotides line up with TRBD1. Unmatched junction bases numbered 17, after V lost 5 bases and J lost 1 base. The CDR3 runs to 19 residues. The germline CDR1 and CDR2 sequences are LNHDA and SQIVND (reference sequence). Written as DNA, the CDR3 is TGTGCCAGTAGTCAGTGGGACAGCGTACGATCGGAGTCCTACAATGAGCAGTTCTTC. Translated, it gives CASSQWDSVRSESYNEQFF.

The chain links TRBV29-1 to TRBJ2-3, with D possibly being TRBD2 (6 bases). The CDR3 is 14 residues long. Trimming shortened V by 4 bases and J by 0 bases, and 11 bases separated the two germline ends. Per the germline V gene, CDR1 is SQVTM and CDR2 is ANQGSEA. Here the CDR3 DNA reads TGCAGCGTTGCCGTAGCGGAAAGCACAGATACGCAGTATTTT. This gives the protein CSVAVAESTDTQYF.